These T cell receptor beta chains were read from a single sample in a study of CD8+CD57+ T cells in acquired aplastic anemia. TCRdb recomputed calls from the reads with MiXCR, one row per CDR3 protein. Seen here are about 200,000 distinct CDR3 sequences, roughly 35% observed once, and the top ten hold 0.9% to 1.2%. The specimen sequenced was sorted CD4+, CD8+, or CD8+CD57+ T cells (not recorded which) from PBMCs. The receptors come from a human donor in good health, serving as a control. Both conserved end residues are part of each CDR3. A D gene is named only where the DNA matches it firmly. A clone size is listed for some rows: how often the clone was seen (once, few, many), or a class if it is expanded.

V gene	D gene	J gene	clone size	CDR3 protein	CDR3 DNA
TRBV7-9	TRBD1	TRBJ2-7	many	CASSLGQGGYYEQYF	TGTGCCAGCAGCTTAGGACAGGGTGGATATTACGAGCAGTACTTC
TRBV20-1	-	TRBJ2-4	few	CSARDFSWGSVLAKNIQYF	TGCAGTGCTAGAGATTTCTCTTGGGGCAGTGTATTAGCCAAAAACATTCAGTACTTC
TRBV6-1	TRBD2	TRBJ2-2	-	CASSRLAGGLNTGELFF	TGTGCCAGCAGTAGACTAGCGGGGGGCCTGAACACCGGGGAGCTGTTTTTT
TRBV19	-	TRBJ2-7	many	CASSTRDGAPYEQYF	TGTGCCAGTAGTACCCGGGACGGGGCCCCCTACGAGCAGTACTTC
TRBV29-1	-	TRBJ1-1	-	CSVDNRAEAFF	TGCAGCGTTGACAACAGGGCTGAAGCTTTCTTT
TRBV2	TRBD2	TRBJ2-3	many	CASRGGAGTTDTQYF	TGTGCCAGCAGGGGAGGAGCGGGGACCACAGATACGCAGTATTTT
TRBV20-1	-	TRBJ1-1	few	CSAYEAPLVTEAFF	TGCAGTGCTTACGAGGCCCCATTGGTGACTGAAGCTTTCTTT
TRBV20-1	-	TRBJ1-1	many	CSARGPTVGNTEAFF	TGCAGTGCTAGGGGGCCGACCGTGGGGAACACTGAAGCTTTCTTT
TRBV5-5	-	TRBJ2-3	-	CASSLGGTTPDTQYF	TGTGCCAGCAGCTTGGGCGGGACAACCCCAGATACGCAGTATTTT
TRBV12-3/TRBV12-4	-	TRBJ1-2	-	CASSFSATVNYGYTF	TGTGCCAGCAGTTTTTCGGCAACGGTTAACTATGGCTACACCTTC
TRBV5-1	-	TRBJ2-3	many	CASGEEGADTQYF	TGCGCCAGCGGGGAGGAGGGAGCAGATACGCAGTATTTT
TRBV5-1	-	TRBJ1-6	many	CASSLAQSNSPLHF	TGCGCCAGCAGCTTGGCTCAATCTAATTCACCCCTCCACTTT
TRBV19	-	TRBJ1-2	many	CASRRGGPTELYGYTF	TGTGCCAGTAGAAGGGGGGGGCCCACCGAACTCTATGGCTACACCTTC